The T cell receptor beta chain under discussion was sequenced for a study of cytomegalovirus exposure and HLA in healthy donors. For the study at large: Most genotyped donors, over 70% of about 400, had Caucasian-associated genetic ancestry. Whole-study findings and limits: Analysis was carried out at a later point, and it linked a missense DCLRE1C variant to TCR beta V- and J-gene trimming.

The V gene's germline CDR1 is LNHDA and CDR2 SQIVND (reference sequence). The length of the CDR3 is 14 residues. Trimming cost V 4 bases and J 4 bases; bases outside gene matches: 5. As concerns this clone: The antigen is not known.

PCR used 60 Vbeta primers and 13 Jbeta primers. The data were produced by immunoSEQ multiplex PCR, yet TCRdb's version contains in-frame clones alone and is incomplete. The table shows about 180,000 clones, with 77% occurring only once. The V and J genes are TRBV19 and TRBJ2-3; 7 bases align to TRBD1. Material: PBMCs. The receptor was derived from a woman aged 55-70 years in good health and CMV-seropositive. CDR3 sequence: CASSRAGGADTQYF. The CDR3 bases are TGTGCCAGTAGTAGAGCAGGGGGTGCAGATACGCAGTATTTT.